These 13 T cell receptor beta chains were sequenced from one sample in a study of T cell responses to AZD1222 COVID-19 vaccine. The data were produced by immunoSEQ multiplex PCR, yet TCRdb's version contains in-frame clones alone and is incomplete. The table has about 140,000 clones, about 90% seen once. Sequenced here: peripheral blood, sampled 28 days after the second AZD1222 dose. All receptors come from an adult who received the AZD1222 COVID-19 vaccine.

The chain is built from TRBV12-5 and TRBJ1-1; D is undetermined. The CDR3 length is 11 residues. Trimming took off 2 bases at V and 7 bases at J, with 5 bases between the two ends. Germline values: CDR1 LGHNT, CDR2 FRNRAP. The CDR3 spells CASGLNGEAFF. CDR3 bases: TGTGCTAGTGGTTTGAACGGTGAAGCTTTCTTT.

This clone was recorded once. The chain couples TRBV10-1 to TRBJ1-2, with 10 bases aligning to TRBD1. The CDR3 loop spans 13 amino acids. The V gene's germline CDR1 is WNHNN and CDR2 SYGVQD (reference sequence). V shed 5 bases, J shed 6 bases, and the junction held 3 bases outside the gene matches. The CDR3 protein is CASSPGQGNGYTF. Written as DNA, the CDR3 is TGCGCCAGCAGTCCGGGACAGGGGAATGGCTACACCTTC.

The CDR3 DNA is TGTGCCAGCAGCGTAGCGGGGGTCGTCGCAGATACGCAGTATTTT. It is translated as CASSVAGVVADTQYF. The chain has TRBV9 and TRBJ2-3, with D maybe TRBD2 (6 bases). The CDR3 has 15 residues. Trimming took off 0 bases at V and 4 bases at J, with 12 bases between the two ends. The V gene's germline CDR1 is SGDLS and CDR2 YYNGEE.

The J gene is TRBJ1-5, the V gene TRBV21-1. TRBV21-1 is a pseudogene. This CDR3 is built from 18 residues. The CDR3 nucleotides are TGTGCCAGCAGCAACCTGGACGGAGACCAAGATAGCAATCAGCCCCAGCATTTT. Protein sequence: CASSNLDGDQDSNQPQHF.

This sequence joins TRBV9 and TRBJ2-5; 12 bases map to TRBD2. In germline, CDR1 is SGDLS, CDR2 YYNGEE. This CDR3 contains 16 residues. With V trimmed by 1 base and J by 5 bases, 6 bases remained unmatched. The CDR3 nucleotides are TGTGCCAGCAGCGTAAGACTAGCGGGAGATCTCGAGACCCAGTACTTC. Its protein product is CASSVRLAGDLETQYF.

This chain links TRBV9 with TRBJ2-3; D gene uncertain. Deletions cut 0 bases from V and 0 bases from J, with 5 bases between. The CDR3 has 14 residues. Germline loops: CDR1 SGDLS, CDR2 YYNGEE. CDR3 nucleotide sequence: TGTGCCAGCAGCGTAGTTCTTAGCACAGATACGCAGTATTTT. Translation: CASSVVLSTDTQYF.

V and J are TRBV18 and TRBJ2-7; TRBD1 or TRBD2 may be the D gene (5 bases each). There are 15 residues in the CDR3. Germline assignment: CDR1 KGHSH and CDR2 LQKENI. Deletions cut 0 bases from V and 4 bases from J, with 13 bases between. CDR3 protein: CASSPPGTGIYEQYF. The CDR3 bases are TGTGCCAGCTCACCACCGGGGACGGGTATTTACGAGCAGTACTTC.

This clone was seen a few times. The J gene is TRBJ1-4, the V gene TRBV15; D perhaps matches TRBD1 (5 bases). V lost 3 bases to trimming and J lost 0 bases, with 14 bases between them. Looked up from germline, CDR1 is LNHNV and CDR2 is YYDKDF (reference sequence). The length of the CDR3 is 17 residues. The CDR3 reads CATSRITDSATNEKLFF. The CDR3 region has the DNA TGTGCCACCAGCAGGATTACCGACAGCGCAACTAATGAAAAACTGTTTTTT.

The J gene is TRBJ1-2, the V gene TRBV18; 7 nucleotides match TRBD1. In germline, CDR1 is KGHSH, CDR2 LQKENI. The CDR3 extends over 16 amino acids. V shed 1 base, J shed 8 bases, and the junction held 13 bases outside the gene matches. This CDR3 is CASSPRQGPITGGYTF. As DNA, the CDR3 is TGTGCCAGCTCACCACGACAGGGTCCTATTACTGGAGGCTACACCTTC.

The chain combines TRBV28 with TRBJ2-1; D gene uncertain. V lost 3 bases and J lost 1, with 7 bases in between. Germline values: CDR1 MDHEN, CDR2 SYDVKM. This CDR3 contains 14 residues. CDR3 bases: TGTGCCAGCAGTTTTGGTCTTTCCTACAATGAGCAGTTCTTC. This gives the protein CASSFGLSYNEQFF.

This clone came up once. The gene calls are TRBV28 and TRBJ1-4, with 8 nucleotides matching TRBD1. V lost 3 bases and J lost 7; bases outside the gene matches: 10. Germline values: CDR1 MDHEN, CDR2 SYDVKM. This CDR3 is 16 amino acids long. The CDR3 nucleotides are TGTGCCAGCAGTTTTGGGCAGGGGGCGAATGGTGAAAAACTGTTTTTT. It specifies CASSFGQGANGEKLFF.

The chain has TRBV30 and TRBJ1-1, with 7 bases aligning to TRBD1. V dropped 3 bases and J dropped 11; count of bases not matched to a gene: 12. CDR3 length: 13 residues. CDR1 and CDR2 (germline): GTSNPN, SVGIG (reference sequence). The CDR3 DNA sequence: TGTGCCTGGAGCCGTACAGGGGCCTCCAGGGCTTTCTTT. As protein: CAWSRTGASRAFF. Combining the CDR3 with reference TRBV30 and TRBJ1-1 gives the whole variable domain SQTIHQWPATLVQPVGSPLSLECTVEGTSNPNLYWYRQAAGRGLQLLFYSVGIGQISSEVPQNLSASRPQDRQFILSSKKLLLSDSGFYLCAWSRTGASRAFFGQGTRLTVV.

The V and J genes are TRBV28 and TRBJ1-2; weak D call: TRBD1 (5 bases). CDR1 is MDHEN, CDR2 SYDVKM, per germline. V was clipped by 5 bases and J by 4 bases, with 20 bases between them. CDR3 length equals 16 residues. CDR3 coding DNA: TGTGCCAGCAGTACCGGGACTAGCGGGAGACCCTATGGCTACACCTTC. Translated, it gives CASSTGTSGRPYGYTF.